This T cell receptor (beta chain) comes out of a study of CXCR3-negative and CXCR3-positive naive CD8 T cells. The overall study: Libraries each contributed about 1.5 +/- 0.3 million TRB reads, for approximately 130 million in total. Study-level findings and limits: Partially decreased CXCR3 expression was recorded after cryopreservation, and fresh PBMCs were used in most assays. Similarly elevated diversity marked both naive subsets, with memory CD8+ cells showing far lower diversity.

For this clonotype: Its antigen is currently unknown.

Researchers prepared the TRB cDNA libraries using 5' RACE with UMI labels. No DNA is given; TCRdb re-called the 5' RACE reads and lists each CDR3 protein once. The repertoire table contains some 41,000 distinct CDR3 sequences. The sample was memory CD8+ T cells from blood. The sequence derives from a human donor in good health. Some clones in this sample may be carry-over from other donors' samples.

The CDR3 reads CASSLEPERGELFF. This sequence joins TRBV7-7 and TRBJ1-4. The CDR3 sequence is 14 residues long. Germline-derived CDR1 and CDR2 are SSHAT and FNYEAQ (reference sequence).